The 21 T cell receptor beta chains in this list originate from one sample, sequenced in a study of CD8+ T cells in alopecia areata. The treatment: oral pan-JAK inhibitor, 5-10 mg twice daily. Investigators isolated RNA and reverse transcribed it into cDNA to act as the sequencing template. Profiling relied on immunoSEQ multiplex PCR, and the TCRdb table lists in-frame clones only, not all of them. The table has roughly 250,000 clones, over 45% seen once; the top ten hold about 0.9%. This specimen consisted of CD4+ T cells sorted from blood, obtained around week 54, from a patient treated with tofacitinib. These receptors came from a human donor with alopecia areata.

The V gene is TRBV5-1, the J gene TRBJ1-1; 8 nucleotides match TRBD1. Trimming at V came to 4 bases and at J to 3 bases, leaving 8 bases not matched to a gene. This CDR3 is built from 15 residues. Germline loops: CDR1 SGHRS, CDR2 YFSETQ. The CDR3 loop reads CASSLPTGAYTEAFF. CDR3 bases: TGCGCCAGCAGCCTCCCGACAGGGGCTTACACTGAAGCTTTCTTT.

The CDR3 sequence: CAWSRSGDQPQHF. The CDR3 DNA reads as TGTGCCTGGAGTCGGTCAGGGGATCAGCCCCAGCATTTT. The chain couples TRBV30 to TRBJ1-5, with D possibly being TRBD1 (6 bases). CDR1 and CDR2 (germline): GTSNPN, SVGIG (reference sequence). The CDR3 length is 13 residues. The V end lost 2 bases, the J end lost 5 bases, and 10 bases lay between the germline ends.

This clone showed up just a few times. The V gene is TRBV21-1, the J gene TRBJ2-2. TRBV21-1 is listed as a pseudogene. CDR3 length equals 17 residues. CDR3 loop: CASSCREDRNVTGELFF. In DNA, the CDR3 is TGTGCCAGCAGCTGTCGGGAGGACAGGAATGTCACCGGGGAGCTGTTTTTT.

This chain uses TRBV2 with TRBJ2-5, with 10 bases matching TRBD1. CDR1 and CDR2 (germline): SNHLY, FYNNEI. CDR3 size: 14 residues. V shed 3 bases and J 4 bases; nucleotides not matched to a gene: 2. The CDR3 DNA reads as TGTGCCAGCAGTGAGTGGACAGGGGGAGAGACCCAGTACTTC. Protein: CASSEWTGGETQYF. Variable domain in full (rest from reference TRBV2 and TRBJ2-5): EPEVTQTPSHQVTQMGQEVILRCVPISNHLYFYWYRQILGQKVEFLVSFYNNEISEKSEIFDDQFSVERPDGSNFTLKIRSTKLEDSAMYFCASSEWTGGETQYFGPGTRLLVL.

V is TRBV29-1 and J is TRBJ2-5; 14 bases fit TRBD2. The V and J ends lost 7 bases and 5 bases, in that order; junction bases with no gene match: 3. The length of the CDR3 is 13 residues. The germline V gene encodes CDR1 SQVTM and CDR2 ANQGSEA. The DNA of the CDR3 is TGCAGCGGACGGACTAGCGGGGGGGAGACCCAGTACTTC. Translated, it gives CSGRTSGGETQYF. Full variable domain (rest looked up from reference TRBV29-1 and TRBJ2-5): SAVISQKPSRDICQRGTSLTIQCQVDSQVTMMFWYRQQPGQSLTLIATANQGSEATYESGFVIDKFPISRPNLTFSTLTVSNMSPEDSSIYLCSGRTSGGETQYFGPGTRLLVL.

In its sample, this clone was seen a few times. The chain has TRBV29-1 and TRBJ1-4; possible D gene TRBD1, 6 bases. Germline values: CDR1 SQVTM, CDR2 ANQGSEA. This CDR3 comprises 11 residues. V gave up 5 bases and J gave up 7 bases, with 8 bases separating them. The CDR3 DNA sequence: TGCAGCGTTAGACAGGCTGAAAAACTGTTTTTT. Its translation is CSVRQAEKLFF.

The chain links TRBV29-1 to TRBJ2-5; possible D gene TRBD1, 5 bases. Germline V CDR1 and CDR2: SQVTM, ANQGSEA. This CDR3 has 16 residues. The V gene lost 0 bases and the J gene lost 4 bases, with 18 bases spanning the gap. CDR3 coding DNA: TGCAGCGTTGAAGATTCAGTAGGCAGGGTTCCAGAGACCCAGTACTTC. It yields the protein CSVEDSVGRVPETQYF.

This clone came up a few times. The CDR3 DNA sequence: TGTGCCTGGAGTTACGATTCTGGAAACACCATATATTTT. Encoded protein: CAWSYDSGNTIYF. This chain uses TRBV30 with TRBJ1-3; D gene ambiguous. CDR1 is GTSNPN and CDR2 is SVGIG in the germline V gene (reference sequence). Trimming left V 2 bases short and J 1 base short, with 6 bases between. The CDR3 runs to 13 residues.

The V and J genes are TRBV2 and TRBJ2-7, with D possibly being TRBD1 (6 bases). In germline, CDR1 is SNHLY, CDR2 FYNNEI. This CDR3 has 14 amino acids. V dropped 6 bases and J dropped 5 bases, with 17 bases sitting between them. CDR3 residues: CASRRTDPADEQYF. CDR3 DNA: TGTGCCAGCAGGAGGACAGACCCCGCGGACGAGCAGTACTTC. Looking up the rest from reference TRBV2 and TRBJ2-7 gives the full variable domain: EPEVTQTPSHQVTQMGQEVILRCVPISNHLYFYWYRQILGQKVEFLVSFYNNEISEKSEIFDDQFSVERPDGSNFTLKIRSTKLEDSAMYFCASRRTDPADEQYFGPGTRLTVT.

V gene TRBV30 combines with J gene TRBJ2-7; unclear D gene. Between the trimmed V and J ends, which lost 2 bases and 2 bases, there was a span of 13 bases. Germline CDR1 GTSNPN, CDR2 SVGIG (reference sequence). The CDR3 totals 14 residues. The CDR3 DNA sequence: TGTGCCTGGAGTATCGGCAGGAGAGCCTACGAGCAGTACTTC. The encoded protein is CAWSIGRRAYEQYF. The full variable domain, in which reference TRBV30 and TRBJ2-7 provide the parts outside the CDR3, is SQTIHQWPATLVQPVGSPLSLECTVEGTSNPNLYWYRQAAGRGLQLLFYSVGIGQISSEVPQNLSASRPQDRQFILSSKKLLLSDSGFYLCAWSIGRRAYEQYFGPGTRLTVT.

The chain is built from TRBV6-1 and TRBJ1-2; D may be TRBD1 (6 bases). The CDR3 loop spans 13 amino acids. Germline-derived CDR1 and CDR2 are MNHNS and SASEGT. The V and J ends lost 6 bases and 4 bases respectively, with 12 bases between them. Written as DNA, the CDR3 is TGTGCCAGCAGGACAGGCGGATCCTATGGCTACACCTTC. It translates to CASRTGGSYGYTF.

The CDR3 protein is CSVAGTPETQYF. CDR3 bases: TGCAGCGTTGCCGGGACTCCCGAGACCCAGTACTTC. V is TRBV29-1 and J is TRBJ2-5; TRBD2 might be the D (6 bases). Trimming took 4 bases from V and 5 from J, leaving 11 bases between them. Germline lookup yields CDR1 SQVTM and CDR2 ANQGSEA. The CDR3 is 12 residues long.

The chain combines TRBV29-1 with TRBJ1-2; TRBD1 might be the D (6 bases). Germline V gene sequence: CDR1 SQVTM, CDR2 ANQGSEA. This CDR3 is built from 12 residues. V was cut by 4 bases and J by 6 bases, with 12 bases left in between. In DNA, the CDR3 is TGCAGCGTTGTTACAGGGTTCGATGGCTACACCTTC. It codes for CSVVTGFDGYTF.

The gene calls are TRBV18 and TRBJ2-7, with D perhaps matching TRBD2 (5 bases). CDR3 length: 12 amino acids. Germline CDR1 and CDR2: KGHSH and LQKENI. V was clipped by 6 bases and J by 7 bases, with 13 bases between them. The CDR3 nucleotides are TGTGCCAGCTCCACTGGGAGTACTGAGCAGTACTTC. It encodes CASSTGSTEQYF.

J is TRBJ2-7 and V is TRBV18, with 12 bases that match TRBD1. Germline CDR1 is KGHSH and CDR2 is LQKENI. The CDR3 is 15 amino acids. V was pared by 3 bases and J by 4 bases, with 4 bases of the junction left unmatched. The DNA for the CDR3 is TGTGCCAGCTCACCTGGGACAGGGGGCAAGTACGAGCAGTACTTC. Its translation: CASSPGTGGKYEQYF.

The chain links TRBV15 to TRBJ2-1, with TRBD2 matching 9 bases. The junction had 5 bases not matched to a gene; V was cut back by 0 bases and J by 8 bases. The germline V gene has CDR1 LNHNV and CDR2 YYDKDF (reference sequence). The CDR3 is 15 amino acids. CDR3 nucleotide sequence: TGTGCCACCAGCAGAGATGGAGGCGGGAGGGATGAGCAGTTCTTC. Protein sequence: CATSRDGGGRDEQFF.

V usage is TRBV6-6 and J usage is TRBJ2-7; TRBD1 matches 7 bases. Germline CDR1 reads MNHNY; CDR2 reads SVGAGI (reference sequence). V was clipped by 6 bases and J by 5 bases; unmatched bases: 1. The CDR3 consists of 11 residues. CDR3: CASRGQNEQYF. The CDR3 DNA reads as TGTGCCAGCAGGGGACAGAACGAGCAGTACTTC.

This clone has only a few counts. The chain joins TRBV12-5 to TRBJ2-7, with 11 nucleotides matching TRBD2. This CDR3 has 14 amino acids. Germline V lookup: CDR1 LGHNT, CDR2 FRNRAP. Trimming took 5 bases from V and 5 from J; bases not matched to a gene: 5. CDR3 sequence: CASGPTSGVHEQYF. CDR3 nucleotides: TGTGCTAGTGGTCCGACTAGCGGGGTCCACGAGCAGTACTTC. The variable domain in full, with the rest retrieved from reference TRBV12-5 and TRBJ2-7, is DARVTQTPRHKVTEMGQEVTMRCQPILGHNTVFWYRQTMMQGLELLAYFRNRAPLDDSGMPKDRFSAEMPDATLATLKIQPSEPRDSAVYFCASGPTSGVHEQYFGPGTRLTVT.

CDR3 sequence reads: CAWTGGVETDTQYF. The CDR3 nucleotides are TGTGCCTGGACGGGAGGGGTCGAGACAGATACGCAGTATTTT. V gene TRBV30 combines with J gene TRBJ2-3; 8 nucleotides agree with TRBD2. The CDR3 is 14 residues long. J lost 3 bases, V lost 4 bases, and 6 bases had no gene match. Germline CDR1 and CDR2: GTSNPN and SVGIG (reference sequence).

The chain employs TRBV29-1 and TRBJ2-5; D unclear. The germline V and J ends were trimmed by 0 bases and 7 bases, with 0 bases remaining between them. Looked up from germline, CDR1 is SQVTM and CDR2 is ANQGSEA. The CDR3 runs to 9 residues. CDR3 nucleotide sequence: TGCAGCGTTGAAGAGACCCAGTACTTC. Translated, it gives CSVEETQYF.

V usage is TRBV30 and J usage is TRBJ1-5; 7 bases are shared with TRBD1. The CDR3 contains 16 residues. The germline CDR1 and CDR2 sequences are GTSNPN and SVGIG (reference sequence). J gave up 4 bases and V 2 bases, and 11 bases lay outside the gene matches. The CDR3 DNA follows: TGTGCCTGGAGTCGGGACAGCGGGGGACGAAATCAGCCCCAGCATTTT. As protein: CAWSRDSGGRNQPQHF.